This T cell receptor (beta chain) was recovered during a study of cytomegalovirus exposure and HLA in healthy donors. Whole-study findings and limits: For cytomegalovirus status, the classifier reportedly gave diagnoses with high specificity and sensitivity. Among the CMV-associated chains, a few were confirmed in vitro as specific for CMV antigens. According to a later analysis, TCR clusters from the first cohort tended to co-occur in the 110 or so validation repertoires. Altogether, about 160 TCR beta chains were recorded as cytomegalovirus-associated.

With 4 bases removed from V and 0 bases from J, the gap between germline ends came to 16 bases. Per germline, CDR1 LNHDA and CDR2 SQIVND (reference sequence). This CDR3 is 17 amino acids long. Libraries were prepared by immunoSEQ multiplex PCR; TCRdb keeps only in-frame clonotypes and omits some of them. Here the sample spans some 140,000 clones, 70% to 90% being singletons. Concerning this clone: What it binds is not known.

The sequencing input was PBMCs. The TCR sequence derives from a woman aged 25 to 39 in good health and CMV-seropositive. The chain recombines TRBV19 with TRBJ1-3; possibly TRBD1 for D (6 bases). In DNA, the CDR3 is TGTGCCAGTAGTAGAGGACAGCCACTACGCTCTGGAAACACCATATATTTT. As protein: CASSRGQPLRSGNTIYF.